Sequencing of this T cell receptor beta chain was carried out in a study of blood T cells in healthy people across ages. This CDR3 is built from 21 residues. Per germline, CDR1 MDHEN and CDR2 SYDVKM. J gave up 4 bases and V 2 bases, and 15 bases lay outside the gene matches. This clonotype was observed a single time. Alongside a J-beta primer mix, a sample-barcoded 5' primer served in a second PCR lasting roughly 6 to 12 cycles. From the 5' RACE reads, TCRdb called clonotypes with MiXCR, one entry per CDR3 protein. Of around 970,000 distinct CDR3 sequences in the sample, 45% to 60% were seen once. The V gene is TRBV28, the J gene TRBJ2-3; 16 bases fit TRBD2. The TCR was taken from an older woman in good health. Sequencing was carried out using blood. In DNA form, the CDR3 reads TGTGCCAGCAGTTTAATTTGGAATACGGGACTAGCGGGAGGGTTCTCAGATACGCAGTATTTT. Its protein is CASSLIWNTGLAGGFSDTQYF.